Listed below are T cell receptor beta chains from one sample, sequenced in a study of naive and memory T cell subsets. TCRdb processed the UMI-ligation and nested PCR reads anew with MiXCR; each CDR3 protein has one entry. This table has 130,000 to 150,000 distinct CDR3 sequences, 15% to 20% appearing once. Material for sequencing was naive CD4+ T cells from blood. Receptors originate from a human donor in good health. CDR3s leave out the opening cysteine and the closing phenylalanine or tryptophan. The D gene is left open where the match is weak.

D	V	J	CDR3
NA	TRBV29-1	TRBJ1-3	SVCRGAGNTIY
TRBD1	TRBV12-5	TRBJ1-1	ASGQIGGSEAF
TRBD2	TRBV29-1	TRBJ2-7	SVGGTNSYEQY
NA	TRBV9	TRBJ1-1	ASSVEGGEAF
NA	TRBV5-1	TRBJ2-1	ASSLGDAGRDEQF
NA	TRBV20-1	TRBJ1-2	SARARIRYGYT
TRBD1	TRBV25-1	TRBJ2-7	ASSEYRTGVSEQY
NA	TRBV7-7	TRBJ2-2	ASSLSAALDTGELF
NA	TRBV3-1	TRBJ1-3	ASSQVGGGNTIY
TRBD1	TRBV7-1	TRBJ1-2	ASSEQGATGYT
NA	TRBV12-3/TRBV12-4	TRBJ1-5	ASSPRGGGYQPQH
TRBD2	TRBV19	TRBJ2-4	ASSKIALGLDTKNIQY
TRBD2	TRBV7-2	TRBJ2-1	TSSLVGTSGSGSYNEQF
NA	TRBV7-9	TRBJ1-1	ASQPAGELPEAF
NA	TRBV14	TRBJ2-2	ASSLERELF
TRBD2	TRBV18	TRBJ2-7	ASSPGLAGFSYEQY
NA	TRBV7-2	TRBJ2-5	ASSPAREETQY
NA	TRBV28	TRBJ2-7	ASSSSPQLYEQY
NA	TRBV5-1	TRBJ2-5	ASSLDLANGQETQY
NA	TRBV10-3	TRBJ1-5	AITQGLSQPQH
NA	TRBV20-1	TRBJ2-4	SASGLQNIQY
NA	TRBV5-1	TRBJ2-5	ASSLNRPDETQY
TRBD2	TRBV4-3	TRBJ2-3	ASSYGRTNTDTQY
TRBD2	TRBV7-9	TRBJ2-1	ASSLSLAEADEQF
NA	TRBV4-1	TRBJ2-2	ASSHPLETGELF
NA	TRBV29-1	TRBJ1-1	SVAYGGVRGNTEAF
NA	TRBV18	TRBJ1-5	ASSPRELTGQPQH
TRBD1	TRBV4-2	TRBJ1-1	ASSARQGALDTEAF
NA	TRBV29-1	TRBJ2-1	SVIVDSYNEQF
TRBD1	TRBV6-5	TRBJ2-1	ASSYLRTGRNNEQF
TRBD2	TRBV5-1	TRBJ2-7	ASRGLAGNYEQY